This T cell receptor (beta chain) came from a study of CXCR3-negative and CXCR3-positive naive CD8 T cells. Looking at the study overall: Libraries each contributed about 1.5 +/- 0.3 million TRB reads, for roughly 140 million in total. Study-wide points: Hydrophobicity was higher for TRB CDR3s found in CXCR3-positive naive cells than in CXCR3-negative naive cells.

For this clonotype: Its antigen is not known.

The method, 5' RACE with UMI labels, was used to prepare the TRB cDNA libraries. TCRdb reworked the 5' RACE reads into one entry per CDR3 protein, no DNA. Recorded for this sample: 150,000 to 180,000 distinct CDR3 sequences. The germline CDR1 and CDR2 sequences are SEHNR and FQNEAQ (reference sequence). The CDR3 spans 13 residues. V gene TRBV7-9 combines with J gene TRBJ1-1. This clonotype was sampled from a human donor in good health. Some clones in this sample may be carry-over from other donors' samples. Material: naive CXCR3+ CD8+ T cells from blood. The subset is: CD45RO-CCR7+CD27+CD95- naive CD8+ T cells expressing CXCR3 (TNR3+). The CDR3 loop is CASSFAGNTEAFF. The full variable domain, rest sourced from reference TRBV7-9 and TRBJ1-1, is DTGVSQNPRHKITKRGQNVTFRCDPISEHNRLYWYRQTLGQGPEFLTYFQNEAQLEKSRLLSDRFSAERPKGSFSTLEIQRTEQGDSAMYLCASSFAGNTEAFFGQGTRLTVV.